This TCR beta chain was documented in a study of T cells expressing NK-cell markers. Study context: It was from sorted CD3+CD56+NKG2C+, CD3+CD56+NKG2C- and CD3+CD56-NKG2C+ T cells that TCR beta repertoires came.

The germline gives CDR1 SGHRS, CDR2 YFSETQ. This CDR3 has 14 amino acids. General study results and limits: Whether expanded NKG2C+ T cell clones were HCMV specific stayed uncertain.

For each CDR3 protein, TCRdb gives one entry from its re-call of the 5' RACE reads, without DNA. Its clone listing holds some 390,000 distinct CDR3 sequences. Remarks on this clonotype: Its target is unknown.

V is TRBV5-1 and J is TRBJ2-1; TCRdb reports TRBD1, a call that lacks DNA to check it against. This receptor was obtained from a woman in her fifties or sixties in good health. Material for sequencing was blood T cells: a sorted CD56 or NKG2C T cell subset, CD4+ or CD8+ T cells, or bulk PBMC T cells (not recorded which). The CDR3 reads CASSFGQGRDEQFF.